Presented here are 13 T cell receptor beta chains from one specimen sequenced in a study of read filtering for tumor transcriptome and immune sequencing. Molecular barcoded adaptors covering alpha/delta and beta/gamma chains were used on roughly 400 ng RNA. One entry per CDR3 protein, called by TCRdb with MiXCR from the reads. The table shows 100,000 to 150,000 distinct CDR3 sequences, with 13% occurring only once. Sequencing was performed on a population of CD138-negative cells sorted from bone marrow. These receptor sequences come from a donor aged 40 or older with multiple myeloma.

The V and J genes are TRBV20-1 and TRBJ2-5; 13 nucleotides align to TRBD2. V shed 6 bases, J shed 2 bases, and the junction held 6 bases outside the gene matches. The germline V gene encodes CDR1 DFQATT and CDR2 SNEGSKA (reference sequence). The CDR3 is made up of 15 amino acids. CDR3 protein: CSAPTSGGIQETQYF. CDR3 DNA sequence: TGCAGTGCCCCGACTAGCGGGGGGATACAAGAGACCCAGTACTTC.

At least ten counts were recorded for this clonotype. The rearrangement links TRBV5-1 to TRBJ2-1; TRBD2 agrees at 8 bases. The CDR3 is 15 amino acids. In germline, CDR1 is SGHRS, CDR2 YFSETQ. Trimming removed 4 bases from V and 4 bases from J; junction bases left unmatched: 7. The CDR3 sequence: CASSDTAGVYNEQFF. CDR3 DNA sequence: TGCGCCAGCAGCGACACAGCGGGAGTGTACAATGAGCAGTTCTTC.

This clonotype was counted many times. The V and J genes are TRBV3-1 and TRBJ2-3; D might be TRBD2 (5 bases). V dropped 0 bases and J dropped 7 bases, with 11 bases sitting between them. CDR1 is LGHDT and CDR2 is YNNKEL in the germline V gene (reference sequence). This CDR3 is built from 14 residues. The CDR3 DNA is TGTGCCAGCAGCCAAGATTTCGGACTCAATACGCAGTATTTT. Protein product: CASSQDFGLNTQYF.

About this clonotype itself: One end of the junction varies from germline; a read error may be responsible. The chain couples TRBV4-1 to TRBJ1-5; D perhaps matches TRBD1 (6 bases). Germline assignment: CDR1 MGHRA and CDR2 YSYEKL. The CDR3 totals 15 residues. CDR3: CASSRAGDIDQPQHF. In DNA, the CDR3 is TGCGCCAGCAGCCGGGCAGGGGATATTGATCAGCCCCAGCACTTT.

This clonotype was seen repeatedly, ten times or more. The rearrangement links TRBV20-1 to TRBJ2-1; 9 bases agree with TRBD2. J gave up 6 bases and V 7 bases, and 10 bases lay outside the gene matches. The CDR3 extends over 14 amino acids. Germline lookup yields CDR1 DFQATT and CDR2 SNEGSKA (reference sequence). The DNA for the CDR3 is TGCAGTGTGGCCCCACCGGGACTAGCCAATGAGCAGTTCTTC. As protein: CSVAPPGLANEQFF.

This clonotype has just a few counts. A much bigger clone sits one base away, suggesting this may be a read error. This chain uses TRBV7-9 with TRBJ1-5; D gene uncertain. CDR3 length equals 15 residues. Germline CDR1 SEHNR, CDR2 FQNEAQ (reference sequence). The CDR3 protein is CAISLTGGVNQPQHF. The CDR3 DNA reads TGTGCCATCAGCTTGACCGGCGGGGTCAATCAGCCCCAGCATTTT.

Ten or more counts support this clonotype. The chain recombines TRBV10-1 with TRBJ2-3; 11 bases agree with TRBD2. Germline values: CDR1 WNHNN, CDR2 SYGVQD (reference sequence). The CDR3 has 14 residues. Losses at the gene ends were 4 bases for V and 5 bases for J; bases not matched to a gene: 2. In DNA, the CDR3 is TGCGCCAGCAGTGGCGGGACTAGCGGAGATACGCAGTATTTT. This codes for CASSGGTSGDTQYF.

Remarks on this clonotype: A junction end diverges from the germline sequence, so it may reflect a read error. The V and J genes are TRBV2 and TRBJ2-7; 7 bases are a match to TRBD1. The CDR3 loop spans 14 amino acids. Germline V gives CDR1 SNHLY, CDR2 FYNNEI. CDR3 residues: CASREGTTGHEQYF. The CDR3 bases are TGTGCCAGCAGAGAAGGAACGACAGGGCACGAGCAGTACTTC.

This clonotype occurred many times. This chain links TRBV5-5 with TRBJ1-5; unclear D gene. From germline, CDR1 is SGHKS and CDR2 YYEKEE (reference sequence). V shed 2 bases and J shed 0 bases, with 3 bases lying between them. The CDR3 loop spans 13 amino acids. The CDR3 loop is CASSLGSNQPQHF. As DNA, the CDR3 is TGTGCCAGCAGCTTAGGTAGCAATCAGCCCCAGCATTTT.

This clonotype was observed at least ten times. In DNA form, the CDR3 reads TGTGCCACGGGAGCGGGACCCAAAAACATTCAGTACTTC. This gives the protein CATGAGPKNIQYF. The chain recombines TRBV27 with TRBJ2-4; 7 bases are a match to TRBD2. With V trimmed by 10 bases and J by 2 bases, 5 bases remained unmatched. This CDR3 is 13 amino acids long. Per the germline V gene, CDR1 is MNHEY and CDR2 is SMNVEV (reference sequence).

CDR3 sequence: CASSQQENQPQHF. Here the CDR3 DNA reads TGTGCCAGCAGCCAACAAGAGAATCAGCCCCAGCATTTT. The rearrangement links TRBV3-1 to TRBJ1-5, with D hard to call. This CDR3 comprises 13 residues. Trimming removed 2 bases at V and 4 bases at J, with 6 bases between. CDR1 LGHDT and CDR2 YNNKEL come from the germline V gene (reference sequence).

Turning to this clonotype: A read error may explain this, as a much larger clone is one base away. The gene calls are TRBV27 and TRBJ2-1; the D is unclear. The ends were cut back, 5 bases at V and 12 bases at J, with 20 bases in the middle. The CDR3 is 14 residues long. CDR1 is MNHEY, CDR2 SMNVEV, per germline (reference sequence). The CDR3 DNA reads as TGTGCCAGCAGTCCAGACCAGTTGGCATATGGGCAGTTCTTC. Protein sequence: CASSPDQLAYGQFF.

The sample holds a few counts of this clonotype. The chain carries TRBV19 and TRBJ2-2, with TRBD1 matching 8 bases. V shed 7 bases and J 3 bases; nucleotides not matched to a gene: 4. Germline V gives CDR1 LNHDA, CDR2 SQIVND (reference sequence). The CDR3 contains 14 residues. CDR3 nucleotides: TGTGCCAGTAACCAGGGGGCTTACACCGGGGAGCTGTTTTTT. It specifies CASNQGAYTGELFF.